Below, 30 T cell receptor beta chains from the same sample are listed, as sequenced in a study of blood T cell repertoires in COVID-19. The table came from immunoSEQ multiplex PCR; TCRdb's copy has only in-frame clones and leaves some out. The sample gives roughly 190,000 clones, around 85% of which show up once; 0.95% to 1.3% is in the top ten. Sequencing input: peripheral blood. The receptors were gathered from a man aged 30-40 years with acute or convalescent COVID-19.

V gene TRBV27 combines with J gene TRBJ1-1; the D gene is possibly TRBD1 (6 bases). CDR3 length: 13 amino acids. The V gene lost 5 bases and the J gene lost 7 bases, with 14 bases spanning the gap. Germline CDR1 and CDR2: MNHEY and SMNVEV (reference sequence). For the CDR3, the DNA is TGTGCCAGCAGTGAACAGGGAAGGAGTGAAGCTTTCTTT. Translating it yields CASSEQGRSEAFF.

The chain has TRBV18 and TRBJ1-2; maybe TRBD1 (6 bases). The germline V gene has CDR1 KGHSH and CDR2 LQKENI. This CDR3 is built from 13 residues. V gave up 2 bases and J gave up 7 bases, with 11 bases separating them. The CDR3 bases are TGTGCCAGCTCACCAAACAGGGAGAGTGGCTACACCTTC. Translating it yields CASSPNRESGYTF.

This clone occurred once. This chain links TRBV9 with TRBJ1-6; no definite D call. This CDR3 is 16 amino acids long. CDR1 is SGDLS and CDR2 is YYNGEE in the germline V gene. The germline V and J ends were trimmed by 6 bases and 6 bases, with 19 bases remaining between them. The CDR3 region is CASTQGGRVGNSPLHF. CDR3 bases: TGTGCCAGCACCCAAGGAGGGCGAGTGGGTAATTCACCCCTCCACTTT.

The genes are TRBV6-5 and TRBJ1-3, with D unclear. V gave up 5 bases and J gave up 0 bases, with 11 bases separating them. Germline V gene sequence: CDR1 MNHEY, CDR2 SVGAGI. CDR3 length: 15 residues. CDR3 sequence reads: CASSTDGSSGNTIYF. CDR3 nucleotides: TGTGCCAGCAGTACGGACGGGAGCTCTGGAAACACCATATATTTT.

The chain links TRBV6-5 to TRBJ2-7; D uncertain. V lost 0 bases to trimming and J lost 3 bases, with 6 bases between them. Germline loops: CDR1 MNHEY, CDR2 SVGAGI. This CDR3 comprises 13 residues. The CDR3 loop is CASSYSLGYEQYF. The CDR3 coding sequence is TGTGCCAGCAGTTACTCGCTCGGCTACGAGCAGTACTTC.

This clone was seen just once. The V and J genes are TRBV6-5 and TRBJ1-3; 8 positions match TRBD1. The CDR3 is 16 residues long. Germline values: CDR1 MNHEY, CDR2 SVGAGI. V lost 0 bases, J lost 4 bases, and 5 bases stayed unmatched. In DNA, the CDR3 is TGTGCCAGCAGTTACTCGAACAGGGGGTACGGAAACACCATATATTTT. Encoded protein: CASSYSNRGYGNTIYF.

V usage is TRBV28 and J usage is TRBJ1-5, with D hard to call. CDR1 and CDR2 (germline): MDHEN, SYDVKM. V lost 8 bases and J 6 bases, leaving 14 bases between the germline ends. CDR3 length: 13 amino acids. CDR3 nucleotides: TGTGCCAGCGGAGGGCATCCCTCTCAGCCCCAGCATTTT. It encodes CASGGHPSQPQHF. The full variable domain, its missing parts supplied by reference TRBV28 and TRBJ1-5, is DVKVTQSSRYLVKRTGEKVFLECVQDMDHENMFWYRQDPGLGLRLIYFSYDVKMKEKGDIPEGYSVSREKKERFSLILESASTNQTSMYLCASGGHPSQPQHFGDGTRLSIL.

The sample holds a few counts of this clone. This sequence joins TRBV7-9 and TRBJ2-7; 11 bases are shared with TRBD1. Germline V CDR1 and CDR2: SEHNR, FQNEAQ (reference sequence). The V and J ends lost 3 bases and 3 bases, in that order; junction bases with no gene match: 4. CDR3 length: 15 amino acids. The chain's CDR3 is CASSLAGTGGYEQYF. CDR3 bases: TGTGCCAGCAGCTTGGCCGGGACAGGGGGCTACGAGCAGTACTTC.

The chain is built from TRBV14 and TRBJ2-3; TRBD2 matches at 7 bases. V was pared by 0 bases and J by 2 bases, with 11 bases of the junction left unmatched. This CDR3 region has 18 residues. Germline V lookup: CDR1 SGHDN, CDR2 FVKESK. The CDR3, as DNA: TGTGCCAGCAGCCAAGATCGCAGGGAGGGGAGGCACACAGATACGCAGTATTTT. Translation: CASSQDRREGRHTDTQYF.

This clone was found once. The chain links TRBV5-4 to TRBJ1-2; possibly TRBD1 for D (5 bases). CDR3 size: 14 residues. V gave up 4 bases and J gave up 6 bases, with 16 bases separating them. Germline lookup yields CDR1 SGHNT and CDR2 YYREEE (reference sequence). The CDR3 is CASSLRASGDGYTF. The CDR3 DNA reads as TGTGCCAGCAGCCTTAGGGCCTCGGGGGATGGCTACACCTTC.

Notes on this clone: The sample has other DNA sequences that encode this CDR3 too. The chain is built from TRBV19 and TRBJ1-5; 8 bases are shared with TRBD1. V lost 1 base and J lost 2; bases outside the gene matches: 4. Germline loops: CDR1 LNHDA, CDR2 SQIVND (reference sequence). This CDR3 region has 16 residues. The CDR3 protein is CASSIVQGAGNQPQHF. CDR3 in DNA: TGTGCCAGTAGTATAGTGCAGGGGGCTGGCAATCAGCCCCAGCATTTT.

The CDR3 sequence is CASRGREESEAFF. CDR3 DNA: TGTGCCAGCAGGGGCAGGGAGGAGTCTGAAGCTTTCTTT. The chain has TRBV6-5 and TRBJ1-1; TRBD1 is a possible D gene (5 bases). Germline V gives CDR1 MNHEY, CDR2 SVGAGI. Trimming shortened V by 6 bases and J by 6 bases, and 14 bases separated the two germline ends. This CDR3 is 13 amino acids long.

This chain joins TRBV30 and TRBJ1-5; 8 bases are shared with TRBD1. The V segment lost 1 base and the J segment 1 base; nucleotides outside the gene matches: 6. Per germline, CDR1 GTSNPN and CDR2 SVGIG (reference sequence). This CDR3 comprises 16 residues. CDR3 loop: CAWSGDRGGSNQPQHF. The CDR3 coding sequence is TGTGCCTGGAGTGGAGACAGGGGAGGAAGCAATCAGCCCCAGCATTTT.

The CDR3 DNA is TGTGCCAGCAGCCACCAGGGGAGTAACAATGAAAAACTGTTTTTT. It yields the protein CASSHQGSNNEKLFF. This chain joins TRBV3-1 (or the pseudogene TRBV3-2) and TRBJ1-4; D perhaps matches TRBD1 (6 bases). This CDR3 has 15 residues. Germline CDR1 LGHDT, CDR2 YNNKEL (reference sequence). Trimming removed 3 bases from V and 5 bases from J, with 13 bases in between.

J is TRBJ1-5 and V is TRBV30, with D tentatively TRBD1 (5 bases). Germline V CDR1 and CDR2: GTSNPN, SVGIG (reference sequence). This CDR3 has 17 amino acids. V was pared by 3 bases and J by 1 base, with 19 bases between. CDR3 nucleotide sequence: TGTGCCTGGAGCGACCCTCGACAGATTTCCAGCAATCAGCCCCAGCATTTT. Amino acids: CAWSDPRQISSNQPQHF. The full variable domain, completed using reference TRBV30 and TRBJ1-5, is SQTIHQWPATLVQPVGSPLSLECTVEGTSNPNLYWYRQAAGRGLQLLFYSVGIGQISSEVPQNLSASRPQDRQFILSSKKLLLSDSGFYLCAWSDPRQISSNQPQHFGDGTRLSIL.

CDR3 in amino acids: CASNSGQPNSPLHF. CDR3 nucleotide sequence: TGCGCCAGCAATAGTGGACAGCCTAATTCACCCCTCCACTTT. V and J are TRBV5-1 and TRBJ1-6; D is possibly TRBD1 (6 bases). V gave up 6 bases and J gave up 6 bases, with 13 bases separating them. Germline assignment: CDR1 SGHRS and CDR2 YFSETQ. The CDR3 covers 14 residues.

The chain recombines TRBV11-2 with TRBJ2-5; 11 bases line up with TRBD2. V gave up 5 bases and J gave up 5 bases; unmatched junction bases: 16. This CDR3 region has 18 residues. Germline V lookup: CDR1 SGHAT, CDR2 FQNNGV. The CDR3 here is CASSPRRPSSGGLETQYF. CDR3 bases: TGTGCCAGCAGCCCTAGGCGACCGTCTAGCGGGGGGCTGGAGACCCAGTACTTC.

This clone was detected only once. V usage is TRBV30 and J usage is TRBJ2-3; 7 bases match TRBD2. Germline CDR1 and CDR2: GTSNPN and SVGIG (reference sequence). V shed 5 bases, J shed 4 bases, and the junction held 6 bases outside the gene matches. CDR3 length equals 13 residues. CDR3 nucleotide sequence: TGTGCCTGGTCTTCGGGGGGATCAGATACGCAGTATTTT. Protein sequence: CAWSSGGSDTQYF.

This clone was observed a single time. The chain is built from TRBV28 and TRBJ1-1; D not certain. Germline-derived CDR1 and CDR2 are MDHEN and SYDVKM. V lost 3 bases and J 4 bases, leaving 6 bases between the germline ends. The CDR3 runs to 12 residues. CDR3 coding DNA: TGTGCCAGCAGTTTCCCCCGCACTGAAGCTTTCTTT. It codes for CASSFPRTEAFF. Full variable domain (remainder filled in from reference TRBV28 and TRBJ1-1): DVKVTQSSRYLVKRTGEKVFLECVQDMDHENMFWYRQDPGLGLRLIYFSYDVKMKEKGDIPEGYSVSREKKERFSLILESASTNQTSMYLCASSFPRTEAFFGQGTRLTVV.

The chain combines TRBV5-1 with TRBJ1-2; a weak D match, TRBD1 (5 bases). There are 16 residues in the CDR3. V dropped 3 bases and J dropped 3 bases, with 18 bases sitting between them. Per germline, CDR1 SGHRS and CDR2 YFSETQ. The CDR3 region has the DNA TGCGCCAGCAGCTACCTACCGGGGGTAATTGACTATGGCTACACCTTC. This gives the protein CASSYLPGVIDYGYTF.

The chain couples TRBV6-5 to TRBJ2-2, with unresolved D. The CDR3 runs to 15 residues. CDR1 and CDR2 (germline): MNHEY, SVGAGI. V was clipped by 3 bases and J by 5 bases, with 13 bases between them. The DNA of the CDR3 is TGTGCCAGCAGTTATGCGTTCACTGCAACCGGGGAGCTGTTTTTT. Protein product: CASSYAFTATGELFF.

The chain employs TRBV4-1 and TRBJ2-7; TRBD2 aligns across 7 bases. The J segment lost 0 bases and the V segment lost 4 bases, leaving 6 bases of the junction unmatched. The CDR3 totals 15 residues. CDR1 is MGHRA and CDR2 is YSYEKL in the germline V gene. CDR3 sequence (DNA): TGCGCCAGCAGCCGGGGAGGGTCAATCTCCTACGAGCAGTACTTC. This sequence encodes CASSRGGSISYEQYF.

The chain uses TRBV28 and TRBJ1-5, with D uncertain. Germline CDR1 and CDR2: MDHEN and SYDVKM. Trimming took off 3 bases at V and 5 bases at J, with 14 bases between the two ends. CDR3 length equals 15 residues. The CDR3 region is CASSLAWGGDQPQHF. CDR3 bases: TGTGCCAGCAGTTTGGCCTGGGGAGGAGATCAGCCCCAGCATTTT.

The genes are TRBV27 and TRBJ1-1, with D unclear. This CDR3 region has 16 residues. Trimming took 5 bases from V and 3 from J, leaving 19 bases between them. Per germline, CDR1 MNHEY and CDR2 SMNVEV (reference sequence). This CDR3 is CASSLRPWGGHTEAFF. CDR3 nucleotide sequence: TGTGCCAGCAGTCTACGTCCTTGGGGAGGTCACACTGAAGCTTTCTTT.

DNA for the CDR3: TGTGCCAGCAGCTTAGATGTGAGCTCCTACGAGCAGTACTTC. It encodes CASSLDVSSYEQYF. The chain recombines TRBV7-8 with TRBJ2-7; D not certain. The CDR3 runs to 14 residues. V shed 1 base and J shed 0 bases, with 7 bases lying between them. The germline V gene encodes CDR1 SGHVS and CDR2 FQNEAQ.

The V call is TRBV5-1, the J call TRBJ2-3; TRBD1 aligns across 7 bases. Germline CDR1 and CDR2: SGHRS and YFSETQ. The CDR3 sequence is 15 residues long. V dropped 4 bases and J dropped 6; count of bases not matched to a gene: 11. The CDR3 nucleotides read TGCGCCAGCAGCATCCGGACAGGCCCCCAGGATACGCAGTATTTT. Protein product: CASSIRTGPQDTQYF.

The genes are TRBV7-9 and TRBJ1-6; a possible D gene is TRBD1 (5 bases). Trimming shortened V by 2 bases and J by 9 bases, and 11 bases separated the two germline ends. Germline CDR1 SEHNR, CDR2 FQNEAQ (reference sequence). This CDR3 comprises 14 residues. CDR3 region: CASSLQGWSSPLHF. The CDR3 bases are TGTGCCAGCAGCTTACAGGGTTGGAGTTCACCCCTCCACTTT.

The J gene is TRBJ2-1, the V gene TRBV2; 10 bases map to TRBD2. Germline V gene data show CDR1 as SNHLY and CDR2 as FYNNEI. Unmatched junction bases numbered 4, after V lost 4 bases and J lost 10 bases. The CDR3 sequence is 13 residues long. Here the CDR3 DNA reads TGTGCCAGCAGTGCGGAGACTAGCGGGGAGCAGTTCTTC. Its translation is CASSAETSGEQFF.

The J gene is TRBJ1-2, the V gene TRBV6-1; perhaps TRBD1 as D (5 bases). The CDR3 loop spans 15 amino acids. Germline V lookup: CDR1 MNHNS, CDR2 SASEGT. Trimming took off 3 bases at V and 4 bases at J, with 15 bases between the two ends. The CDR3 spells CASSEGPQRAYGYTF. The DNA of the CDR3 is TGTGCCAGCAGTGAGGGGCCACAGCGGGCCTATGGCTACACCTTC.

V usage is TRBV19 and J usage is TRBJ2-2; D not resolved. Trimming left V 3 bases short and J 0 bases short, with 8 bases between. There are 15 residues in the CDR3. Germline V gene sequence: CDR1 LNHDA, CDR2 SQIVND (reference sequence). As DNA, the CDR3 is TGTGCCAGTAGTATTCAAACAACGAACACCGGGGAGCTGTTTTTT. Amino acid sequence: CASSIQTTNTGELFF.